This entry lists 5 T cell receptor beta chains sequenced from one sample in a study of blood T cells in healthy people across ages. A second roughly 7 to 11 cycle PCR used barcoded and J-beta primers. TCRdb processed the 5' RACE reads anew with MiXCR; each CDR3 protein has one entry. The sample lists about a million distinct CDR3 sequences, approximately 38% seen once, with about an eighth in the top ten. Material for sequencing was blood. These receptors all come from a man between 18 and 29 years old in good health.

Written as DNA, the CDR3 is TGCGCCAGCAGCCAAGAAAGGGCTAGCGGGTACAATGAGCAGTTCTTC. As protein: CASSQERASGYNEQFF. V usage is TRBV4-1 and J usage is TRBJ2-1, with 8 bases aligning to TRBD2. The CDR3 is 16 amino acids. V dropped 0 bases and J dropped 4; count of bases not matched to a gene: 5. In germline, CDR1 is MGHRA, CDR2 YSYEKL.

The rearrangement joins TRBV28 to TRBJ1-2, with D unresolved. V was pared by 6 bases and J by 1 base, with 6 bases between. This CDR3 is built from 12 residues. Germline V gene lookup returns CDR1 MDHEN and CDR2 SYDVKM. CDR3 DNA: TGTGCCAGCAGAGCAAATAACTATGGCTACACCTTC. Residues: CASRANNYGYTF.

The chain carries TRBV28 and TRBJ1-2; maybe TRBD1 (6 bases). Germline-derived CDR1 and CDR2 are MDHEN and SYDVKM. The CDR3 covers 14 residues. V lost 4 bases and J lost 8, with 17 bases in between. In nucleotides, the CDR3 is TGTGCCAGCAGTTCCGGGACACAACTTTACGGCTACACCTTC. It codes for CASSSGTQLYGYTF.

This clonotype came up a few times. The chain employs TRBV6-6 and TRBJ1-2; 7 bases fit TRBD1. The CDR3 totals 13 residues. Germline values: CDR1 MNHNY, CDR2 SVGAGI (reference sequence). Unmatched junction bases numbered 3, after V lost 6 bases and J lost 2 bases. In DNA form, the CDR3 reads TGTGCCAGCAGAGAGGGACAGAACTATGGCTACACCTTC. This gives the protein CASREGQNYGYTF.

DNA of the CDR3: TGTACCAGCAGCCGAGACAGTCTTAGCAATCAGCCCCAGCATTTT. Translating gives CTSSRDSLSNQPQHF. V usage is TRBV21-1 and J usage is TRBJ1-5; the table's TRBD1 call for D was not verified on the DNA. TRBV21-1 is an annotated pseudogene. This CDR3 spans 15 amino acids.